This TCR beta chain is from a study of CD8 T cells in Susac syndrome. Study-level findings and limits: Regarding the TCR sequencing and HLA analysis, the study admitted that a relatively small number of individuals were involved.

The authors carried out high-throughput sequencing of TCR beta. They applied it to CD8+ and CD4+ T cells obtained from blood. TEMRA cells were enriched by FACS, while CD8+ and CD4+ T cells were obtained through a negative isolation that was performed magnetically. V dropped 2 bases and J dropped 4 bases, with 11 bases sitting between them. Germline assignment: CDR1 LGHDT and CDR2 YNNKEL (reference sequence). The CDR3 totals 14 residues. A remark on this clonotype: What it binds is unknown.

RNA totalling about 0.45 to 1 ug underwent reverse transcription with random hexamers. Across 54 Vbeta and 13 Jbeta, TCR beta CDR3 was amplified with immunoSEQ multiplex PCR. Each CDR3 protein is one row after TCRdb ran MiXCR on the immunoSEQ multiplex PCR reads. This sample has approximately 190,000 distinct CDR3 sequences, with roughly 92% found just once. The receptor was isolated from a human donor in good health. What was sequenced was CD4+ T cells from PBMCs. This sequence joins TRBV3-1 and TRBJ1-1; D call uncertain. CDR3 in DNA: TGTGCCAGCAGCCAACGGCGGACGGGCACTGAAGCTTTCTTT. This codes for CASSQRRTGTEAFF.